This TCR beta chain was recovered during a study of blood T cells in healthy people across ages. CDR3 length: 13 amino acids. V shed 6 bases and J shed 0 bases, with 11 bases lying between them. CDR1 DFQATT and CDR2 SNEGSKA come from the germline V gene (reference sequence). A second about 7 to 11 cycle PCR used barcoded and J-beta primers. Each cDNA molecule received a tag from a template-switch adaptor that had 12 random nucleotides. TCRdb passed the 5' RACE reads through MiXCR, listing each CDR3 protein once. The repertoire holds 1.5 million or so distinct CDR3 sequences, with 35% to 45% as singletons.

Material for sequencing was blood. The TCR originated in a woman younger than 30 in good health. The chain uses TRBV20-1 and TRBJ1-1, with D unclear. CDR3 DNA: TGCAGTGCAGAGGGATCCGTGAACACTGAAGCTTTCTTT. Residues: CSAEGSVNTEAFF.